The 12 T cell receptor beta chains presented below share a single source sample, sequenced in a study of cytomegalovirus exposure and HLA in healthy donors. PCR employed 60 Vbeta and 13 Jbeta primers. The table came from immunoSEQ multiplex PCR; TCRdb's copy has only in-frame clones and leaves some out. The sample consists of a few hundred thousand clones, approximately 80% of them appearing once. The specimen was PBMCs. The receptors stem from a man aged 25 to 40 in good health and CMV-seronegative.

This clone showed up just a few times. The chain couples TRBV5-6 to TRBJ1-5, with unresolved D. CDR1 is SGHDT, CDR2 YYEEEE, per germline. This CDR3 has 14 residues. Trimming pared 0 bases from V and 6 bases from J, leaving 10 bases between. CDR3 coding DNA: TGTGCCAGCAGCTTGGAAGGCTCGGGTCAGCCCCAGCATTTT. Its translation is CASSLEGSGQPQHF.

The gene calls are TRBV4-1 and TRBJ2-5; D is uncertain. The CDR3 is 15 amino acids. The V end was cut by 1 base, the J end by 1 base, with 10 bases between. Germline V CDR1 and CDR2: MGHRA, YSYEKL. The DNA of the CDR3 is TGCGCCAGCAGCCAAGCGGTGAGGAGCCAAGAGACCCAGTACTTC. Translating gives CASSQAVRSQETQYF.

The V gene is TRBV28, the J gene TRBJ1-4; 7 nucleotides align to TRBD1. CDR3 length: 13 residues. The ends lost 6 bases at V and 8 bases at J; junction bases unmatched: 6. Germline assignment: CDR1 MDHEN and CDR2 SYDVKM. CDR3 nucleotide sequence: TGTGCCAGCAGACCGGGACAGATAGAAAAACTGTTTTTT. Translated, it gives CASRPGQIEKLFF.

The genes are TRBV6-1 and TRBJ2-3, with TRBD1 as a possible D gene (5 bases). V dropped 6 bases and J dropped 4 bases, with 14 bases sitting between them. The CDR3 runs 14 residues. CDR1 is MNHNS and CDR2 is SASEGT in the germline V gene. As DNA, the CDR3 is TGTGCCAGCAGGCCCCGCCCAGGGTCAGATACGCAGTATTTT. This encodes CASRPRPGSDTQYF.

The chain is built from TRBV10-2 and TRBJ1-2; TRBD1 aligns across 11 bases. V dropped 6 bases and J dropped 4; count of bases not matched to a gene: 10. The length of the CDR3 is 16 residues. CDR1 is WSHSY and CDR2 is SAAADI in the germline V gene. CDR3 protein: CASRAGTGGVGYGYTF. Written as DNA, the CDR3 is TGCGCCAGCAGAGCGGGGACAGGGGGAGTTGGCTATGGCTACACCTTC.

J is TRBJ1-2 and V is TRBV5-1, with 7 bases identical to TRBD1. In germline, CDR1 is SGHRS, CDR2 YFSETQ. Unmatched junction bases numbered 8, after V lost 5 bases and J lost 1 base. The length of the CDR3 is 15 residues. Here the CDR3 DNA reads TGCGCCAGCAGAGGACAGGTTCGTGGTAACTATGGCTACACCTTC. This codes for CASRGQVRGNYGYTF.

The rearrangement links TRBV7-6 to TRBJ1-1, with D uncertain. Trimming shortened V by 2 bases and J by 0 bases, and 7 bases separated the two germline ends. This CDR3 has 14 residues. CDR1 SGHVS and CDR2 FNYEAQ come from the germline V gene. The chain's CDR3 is CASSLYQMNTEAFF. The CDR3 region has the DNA TGTGCCAGCAGCTTATATCAGATGAACACTGAAGCTTTCTTT. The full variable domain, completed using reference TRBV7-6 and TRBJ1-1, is GAGVSQSPRYKVTKRGQDVALRCDPISGHVSLYWYRQALGQGPEFLTYFNYEAQQDKSGLPNDRFSAERPEGSISTLTIQRTEQRDSAMYRCASSLYQMNTEAFFGQGTRLTVV.

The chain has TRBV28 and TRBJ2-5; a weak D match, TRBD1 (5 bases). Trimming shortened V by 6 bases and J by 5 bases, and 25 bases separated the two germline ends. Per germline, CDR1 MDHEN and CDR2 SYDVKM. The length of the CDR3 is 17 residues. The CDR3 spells CASSPASPGIARETQYF. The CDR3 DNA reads TGTGCCAGCAGCCCAGCAAGCCCAGGGATTGCTCGGGAGACCCAGTACTTC.

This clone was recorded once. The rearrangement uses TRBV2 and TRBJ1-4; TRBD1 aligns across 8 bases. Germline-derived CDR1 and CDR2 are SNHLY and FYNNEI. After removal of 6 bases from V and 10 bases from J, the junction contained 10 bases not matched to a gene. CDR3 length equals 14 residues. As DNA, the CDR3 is TGTGCCAGCAGCAGCGGACAGGGAGGGGGAAAACTGTTTTTT. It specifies CASSSGQGGGKLFF.

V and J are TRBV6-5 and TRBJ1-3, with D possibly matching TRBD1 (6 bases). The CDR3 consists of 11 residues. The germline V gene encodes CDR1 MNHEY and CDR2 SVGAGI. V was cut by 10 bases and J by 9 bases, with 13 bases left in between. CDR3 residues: CATQGFSTIYF. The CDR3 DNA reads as TGTGCCACCCAGGGGTTTAGCACCATATATTTT.

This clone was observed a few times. CDR3 DNA sequence: TGTGCCAGCAGCCCGGGGACAACTACCCAAGAGACCCAGTACTTC. Its translation is CASSPGTTTQETQYF. The J gene is TRBJ2-5, the V gene TRBV7-9; perhaps TRBD1 as D (6 bases). The CDR3 contains 15 residues. V was shortened by 5 bases and J by 1 base, with 14 bases between the two germline ends. Germline V gene sequence: CDR1 SEHNR, CDR2 FQNEAQ (reference sequence).

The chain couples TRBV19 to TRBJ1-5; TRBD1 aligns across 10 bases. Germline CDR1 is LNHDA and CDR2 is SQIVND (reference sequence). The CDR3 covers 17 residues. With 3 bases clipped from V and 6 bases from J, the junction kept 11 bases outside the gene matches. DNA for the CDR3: TGTGCCAGTAGTATCATGACCGGGACAGGGGTAGGTCAGCCCCAGCATTTT. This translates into CASSIMTGTGVGQPQHF.